The clone carrying this TCR beta chain was counted a few times. Its antigen is not known. The data originate from a study of T-cell memory formation after mild COVID-19. In the study overall: TCR clusters showed largely donor specificity.

Study results and limitations: Clones which contracted sat mainly in CM and EM if CD4+, and in EMRA if CD8+.

This CDR3 comprises 14 residues. Germline assignment: CDR1 SGHVS and CDR2 FNYEAQ. V dropped 7 bases and J dropped 2 bases, with 13 bases sitting between them. TCRdb recomputed calls from the 5' RACE reads with MiXCR, one row per CDR3 protein. The table lists about 250,000 distinct CDR3 sequences, about 20% of them singletons, with more than 20% in the top ten. Sequencing was done on a sample of PBMCs or a T cell subset sorted from them (not recorded which). This sequence originates from a man younger than 35 who had mild COVID-19 (a few samples of this study predate the infection). Cell type and time point are not known. This chain uses TRBV7-6 with TRBJ2-3; D gene uncertain. CDR3 region: CASTHRVSTDTQYF. CDR3 bases: TGTGCCAGCACCCATCGGGTCTCCACAGATACGCAGTATTTT.